This T cell receptor beta chain emerged from a study of beta chain features in type 1 diabetes. Overall study results and limits: For type 1 diabetes patients, VDJ junctions showed fewer insertions and more deletions.

This clone has more than one count but fewer than ten. The target antigen is unknown. This CDR3 has 16 amino acids. V shed 1 base and J 5 bases; nucleotides not matched to a gene: 4. CDR1 is SGHDN and CDR2 is FVKESK in the germline V gene. Expressed TCRB transcripts were sequenced because the entire RNA isolate underwent reverse transcription. Profiling relied on immunoSEQ multiplex PCR, and the TCRdb table lists in-frame clones only, not all of them. The sample records about 360,000 clones, roughly 12% being singletons. Blood was drawn once from each donor into heparinised tubes. The draws averaged about 120 mL.

The sample consisted of naive CD4+ T cells from blood. This chain links TRBV14 with TRBJ2-3, with 12 bases aligning to TRBD1. The source is a man aged 18 to 29 in good health. In DNA form, the CDR3 reads TGTGCCAGCAGCCAAGGATGGGACAGGGGGCGAGATACGCAGTATTTT. This sequence encodes CASSQGWDRGRDTQYF.